A selection of T cell receptor beta chains follows, all from one sample in a study of Graves' ophthalmopathy and Graves' hyperthyroidism. TCRdb fed the multiplex PCR reads into MiXCR, producing one record per CDR3 protein. The table includes about 590,000 distinct CDR3 sequences, less than 45% detected once. The sample comprised peripheral blood or thyroid tissue (not recorded which). The receptors were gathered from an adult man with Graves' hyperthyroidism. The CDR3 runs from the conserved cysteine through the conserved F or W. Fields, in order: J gene, V gene, D gene, clone size, CDR3 DNA, CDR3 protein. The D gene is left open where the match is weak. A clone size is listed for some rows: how often the clone was seen (once, few, many), or a class if it is expanded.

J: TRBJ1-5
V: TRBV19
D: TRBD1
size: many
DNA: TGTGCCAGTACCTCGAGGGACAGGGGAAACAATCAGCCCCAGCATTTT
CDR3: CASTSRDRGNNQPQHF

J: TRBJ2-2
V: TRBV6-5
D: NA
size: NA
DNA: TGTGCCAGCAGTTATAAACGGCTCACCGGGGAGCTGTTTTTT
CDR3: CASSYKRLTGELFF

J: TRBJ2-5
V: TRBV7-3
D: TRBD2
size: many
DNA: TGTGCCAGCAGCCCCCGCACGACTAGCGGGGCCAGAGGGGAGACCCAGTACTTC
CDR3: CASSPRTTSGARGETQYF

J: TRBJ1-2
V: TRBV5-4
D: NA
size: many
DNA: TGTGCCAGCAGCTTGGACAGGGCCCCCCATGGCTACACCTTC
CDR3: CASSLDRAPHGYTF

J: TRBJ2-7
V: TRBV20-1
D: NA
size: many
DNA: TGCAGTGCTGGAGGGATGGGAGAGCAGTACTTC
CDR3: CSAGGMGEQYF

J: TRBJ1-2
V: TRBV25-1
D: NA
size: NA
DNA: TGTGCCAGCGTTCCGCCTGACGAATATGGCTACACCTTC
CDR3: CASVPPDEYGYTF

J: TRBJ2-5
V: TRBV10-3
D: TRBD1
size: many
DNA: TGTGCCATCGGACAAAAGTGGGACAGGCAAGAGACCCAGTACTTC
CDR3: CAIGQKWDRQETQYF

J: TRBJ1-2
V: TRBV6-5
D: NA
size: many
DNA: TGTGCCAGCAGACGGGACGGACGCCTGGGCTACACCTTC
CDR3: CASRRDGRLGYTF

J: TRBJ2-5
V: TRBV7-9
D: NA
size: NA
DNA: TGTGCCAGCAGCTTGAGACGGGAGTACTACAATGAGCCGTTCTTC
CDR3: CASSLRREYYNEPFF

J: TRBJ2-7
V: TRBV5-8
D: NA
size: many
DNA: TGTGCCAGCAGCTTGGAACCCCAACGCTCCTACGAGCAGTACTTC
CDR3: CASSLEPQRSYEQYF

J: TRBJ2-1
V: TRBV29-1
D: NA
size: NA
DNA: TGCAGCGTTGAAGGCATACGGGGGACCTCCTACAATGAGCAGTTCTTC
CDR3: CSVEGIRGTSYNEQFF

J: TRBJ2-3
V: TRBV9
D: TRBD2
size: NA
DNA: TGTGCCAGCAGCGTTTCTGGGGAGGGCAAAGATACGCAGTATTTT
CDR3: CASSVSGEGKDTQYF

J: TRBJ1-4
V: TRBV29-1
D: NA
size: NA
DNA: TGCAGCGCTGTCATCGCAGGGGATAATGAAAAACTGTTTTTT
CDR3: CSAVIAGDNEKLFF

J: TRBJ2-5
V: TRBV5-8
D: NA
size: many
DNA: TGTGCCAGCAGCTTGACGAGGGAGACCCAGTACTTC
CDR3: CASSLTRETQYF

J: TRBJ1-1
V: TRBV2
D: NA
size: NA
DNA: TGTGCCAGCAGTGACGGTTTCCGGCAGGGGCAAGCTTTCTTT
CDR3: CASSDGFRQGQAFF

J: TRBJ1-2
V: TRBV25-1
D: TRBD1
size: many
DNA: TGTGCCAGCAGTGAGGATATCTGGGGACAGGGCTATGGCTACACCTTC
CDR3: CASSEDIWGQGYGYTF

J: TRBJ1-4
V: TRBV10-3
D: TRBD1
size: NA
DNA: TGTGCCCTGACCGGGACAGGGGATATGGTGGAGGAAAAACTGTTTTTT
CDR3: CALTGTGDMVEEKLFF

J: TRBJ1-2
V: TRBV2
D: NA
size: many
DNA: TGTGCCAGCAGTGAGGGGCAGGTCGGGAATGGCTACACCTTC
CDR3: CASSEGQVGNGYTF

J: TRBJ1-2
V: TRBV6-5
D: NA
size: many
DNA: TGTGCCAGCAGTGAACCGGACAGCATCTATGGCTACACCTTC
CDR3: CASSEPDSIYGYTF

J: TRBJ2-3
V: TRBV14
D: NA
size: NA
DNA: TGTGCCAGCAGCCAAGAACAGGGCCTCACAGATACGCAGTATTTT
CDR3: CASSQEQGLTDTQYF

J: TRBJ1-4
V: TRBV29-1
D: NA
size: many
DNA: TGCAGCGTTGCTGGGGGAAGGGCAACTAATGAAAAACTGTTTTTT
CDR3: CSVAGGRATNEKLFF

J: TRBJ1-1
V: TRBV7-9
D: NA
size: NA
DNA: TGTGCCAGCAGCTTGGGTAGCGGCAGCATGGAAGCTTTCTTT
CDR3: CASSLGSGSMEAFF

J: TRBJ2-3
V: TRBV2
D: NA
size: NA
DNA: TGTGCCAGCATCGAAGTGGGGCTTGGGGATACGCAGTATTTT
CDR3: CASIEVGLGDTQYF